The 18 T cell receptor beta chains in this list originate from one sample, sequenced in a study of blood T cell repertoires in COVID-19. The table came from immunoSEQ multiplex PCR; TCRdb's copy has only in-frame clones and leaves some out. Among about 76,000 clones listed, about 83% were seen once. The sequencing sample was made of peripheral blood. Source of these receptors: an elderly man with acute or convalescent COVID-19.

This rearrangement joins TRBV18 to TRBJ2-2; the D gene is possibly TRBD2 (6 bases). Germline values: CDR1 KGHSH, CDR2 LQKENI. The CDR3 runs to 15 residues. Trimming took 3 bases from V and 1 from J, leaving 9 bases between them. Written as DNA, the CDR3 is TGTGCCAGCTCACCTTTGGGACTGAACACCGGGGAGCTGTTTTTT. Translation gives CASSPLGLNTGELFF. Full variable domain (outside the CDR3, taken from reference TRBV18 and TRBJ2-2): NAGVMQNPRHLVRRRGQEARLRCSPMKGHSHVYWYRQLPEEGLKFMVYLQKENIIDESGMPKERFSAEFPKEGPSILRIQQVVRGDSAAYFCASSPLGLNTGELFFGEGSRLTVL.

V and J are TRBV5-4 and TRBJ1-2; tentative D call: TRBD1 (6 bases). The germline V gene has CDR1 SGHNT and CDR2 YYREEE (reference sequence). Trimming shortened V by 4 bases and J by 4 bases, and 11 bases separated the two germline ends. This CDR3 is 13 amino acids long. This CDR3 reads CASSPQGIYGYTF. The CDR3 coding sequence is TGTGCCAGCAGCCCACAGGGAATCTATGGCTACACCTTC.

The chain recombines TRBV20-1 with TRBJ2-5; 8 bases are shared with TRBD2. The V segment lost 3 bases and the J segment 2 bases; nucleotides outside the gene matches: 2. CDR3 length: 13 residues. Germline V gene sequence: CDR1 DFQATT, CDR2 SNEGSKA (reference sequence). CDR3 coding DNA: TGCAGTGCTAGTGCGGGGGGACAAGAGACCCAGTACTTC. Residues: CSASAGGQETQYF.

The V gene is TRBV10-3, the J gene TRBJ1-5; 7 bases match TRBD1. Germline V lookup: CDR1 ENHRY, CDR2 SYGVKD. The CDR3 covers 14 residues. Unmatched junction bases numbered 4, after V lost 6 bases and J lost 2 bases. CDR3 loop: CAISPGQGNQPQHF. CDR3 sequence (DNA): TGTGCCATCAGCCCCGGACAGGGCAATCAGCCCCAGCATTTT.

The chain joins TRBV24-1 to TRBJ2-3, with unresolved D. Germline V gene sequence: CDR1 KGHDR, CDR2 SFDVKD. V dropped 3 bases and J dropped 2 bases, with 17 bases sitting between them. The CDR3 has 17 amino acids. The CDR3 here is CATSDPLRPLDTDTQYF. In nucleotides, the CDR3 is TGTGCCACCAGTGATCCTCTAAGGCCCCTAGACACAGATACGCAGTATTTT.

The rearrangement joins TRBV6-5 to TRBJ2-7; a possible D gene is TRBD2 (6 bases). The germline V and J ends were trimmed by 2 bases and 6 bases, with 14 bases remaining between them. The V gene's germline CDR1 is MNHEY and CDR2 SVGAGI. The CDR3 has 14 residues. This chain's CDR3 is CASSYTEGPVEQYF. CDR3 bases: TGTGCCAGCAGTTACACGGAGGGGCCCGTCGAGCAGTACTTC.

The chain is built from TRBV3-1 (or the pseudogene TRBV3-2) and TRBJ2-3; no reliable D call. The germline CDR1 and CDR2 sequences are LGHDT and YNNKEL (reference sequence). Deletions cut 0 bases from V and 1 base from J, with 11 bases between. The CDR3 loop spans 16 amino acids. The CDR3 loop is CASSQDWAMGTDTQYF. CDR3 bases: TGTGCCAGCAGCCAAGATTGGGCGATGGGCACAGATACGCAGTATTTT.

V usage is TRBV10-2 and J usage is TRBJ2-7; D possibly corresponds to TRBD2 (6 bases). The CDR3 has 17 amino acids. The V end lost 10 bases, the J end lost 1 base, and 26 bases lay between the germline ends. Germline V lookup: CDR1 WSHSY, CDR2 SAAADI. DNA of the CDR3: TGCGCCACACAGACCCGAGTCGGGAGAACCACGTCCTACGAGCAGTACTTC. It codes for CATQTRVGRTTSYEQYF.

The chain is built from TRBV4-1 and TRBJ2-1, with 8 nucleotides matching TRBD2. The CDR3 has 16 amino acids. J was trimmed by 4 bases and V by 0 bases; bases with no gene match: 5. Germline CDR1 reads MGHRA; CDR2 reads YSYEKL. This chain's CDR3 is CASSQEPGGPYNEQFF. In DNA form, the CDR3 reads TGCGCCAGCAGCCAAGAACCGGGAGGGCCTTACAATGAGCAGTTCTTC.

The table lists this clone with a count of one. CDR3 protein: CASSLGSEGANTEAFF. In DNA, the CDR3 is TGTGCCAGCAGTTTAGGTAGTGAAGGAGCGAACACTGAAGCTTTCTTT. The V call is TRBV28, the J call TRBJ1-1; no definite D call. CDR3 length: 16 amino acids. The germline V and J ends were trimmed by 2 bases and 1 base, with 14 bases remaining between them. CDR1 is MDHEN, CDR2 SYDVKM, per germline.

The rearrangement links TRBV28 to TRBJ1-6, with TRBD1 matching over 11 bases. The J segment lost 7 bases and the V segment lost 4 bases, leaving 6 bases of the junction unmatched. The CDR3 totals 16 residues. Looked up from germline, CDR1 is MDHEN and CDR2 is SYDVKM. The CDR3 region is CASSSGTGGWNSPLHF. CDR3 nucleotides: TGTGCCAGCAGTTCCGGGACAGGGGGTTGGAATTCACCCCTCCACTTT.

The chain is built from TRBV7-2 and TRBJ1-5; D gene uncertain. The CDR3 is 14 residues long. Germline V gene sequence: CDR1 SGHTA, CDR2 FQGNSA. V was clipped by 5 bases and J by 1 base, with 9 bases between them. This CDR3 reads CASSPGGSNQPQHF. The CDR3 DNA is TGTGCCAGCAGCCCTGGCGGAAGCAATCAGCCCCAGCATTTT.

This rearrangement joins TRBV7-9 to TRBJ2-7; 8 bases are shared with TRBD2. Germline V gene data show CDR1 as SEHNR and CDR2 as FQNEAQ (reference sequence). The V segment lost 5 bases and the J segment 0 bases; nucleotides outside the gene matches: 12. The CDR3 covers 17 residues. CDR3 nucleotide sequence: TGTGCCAGCAGCCCCCCCCGGGGGGGTTCTAGCTCCTACGAGCAGTACTTC. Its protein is CASSPPRGGSSSYEQYF.

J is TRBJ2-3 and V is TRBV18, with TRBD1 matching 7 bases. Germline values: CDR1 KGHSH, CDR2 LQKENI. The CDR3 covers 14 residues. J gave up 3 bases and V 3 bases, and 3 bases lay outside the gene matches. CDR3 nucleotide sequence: TGTGCCAGCTCACCTACAGGGGTAACAGATACGCAGTATTTT. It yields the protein CASSPTGVTDTQYF. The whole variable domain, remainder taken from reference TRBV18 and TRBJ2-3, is NAGVMQNPRHLVRRRGQEARLRCSPMKGHSHVYWYRQLPEEGLKFMVYLQKENIIDESGMPKERFSAEFPKEGPSILRIQQVVRGDSAAYFCASSPTGVTDTQYFGPGTRLTVL.

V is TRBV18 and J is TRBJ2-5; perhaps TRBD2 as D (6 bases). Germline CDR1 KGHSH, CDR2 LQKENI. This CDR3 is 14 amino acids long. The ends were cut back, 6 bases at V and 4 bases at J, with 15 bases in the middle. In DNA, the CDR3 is TGTGCCAGCTCCCTAGGAGGAGGGACAGAGACCCAGTACTTC. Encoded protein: CASSLGGGTETQYF.

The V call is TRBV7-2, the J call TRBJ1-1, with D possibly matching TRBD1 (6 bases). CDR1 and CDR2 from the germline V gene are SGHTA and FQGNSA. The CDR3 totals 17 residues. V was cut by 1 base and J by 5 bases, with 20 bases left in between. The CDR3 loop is CASSLGVMGALGTEAFF. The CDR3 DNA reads TGTGCCAGCAGCTTAGGGGTGATGGGGGCCCTGGGTACTGAAGCTTTCTTT. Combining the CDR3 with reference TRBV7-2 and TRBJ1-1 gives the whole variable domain GAGVSQSPSNKVTEKGKDVELRCDPISGHTALYWYRQSLGQGLEFLIYFQGNSAPDKSGLPSDRFSAERTGGSVSTLTIQRTQQEDSAVYLCASSLGVMGALGTEAFFGQGTRLTVV.

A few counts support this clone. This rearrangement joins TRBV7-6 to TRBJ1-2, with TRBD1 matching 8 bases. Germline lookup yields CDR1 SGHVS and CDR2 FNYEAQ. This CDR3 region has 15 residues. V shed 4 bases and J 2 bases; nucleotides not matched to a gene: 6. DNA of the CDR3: TGTGCCAGCAGCTACAGGACAGGGCTAAACTATGGCTACACCTTC. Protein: CASSYRTGLNYGYTF.

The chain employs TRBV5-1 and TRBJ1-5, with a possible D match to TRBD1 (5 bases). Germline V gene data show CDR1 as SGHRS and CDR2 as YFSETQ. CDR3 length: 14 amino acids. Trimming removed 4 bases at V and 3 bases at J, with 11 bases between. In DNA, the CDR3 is TGCGCCAGCAGCGCTACAGGTCTCAATCAGCCCCAGCATTTT. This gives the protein CASSATGLNQPQHF.